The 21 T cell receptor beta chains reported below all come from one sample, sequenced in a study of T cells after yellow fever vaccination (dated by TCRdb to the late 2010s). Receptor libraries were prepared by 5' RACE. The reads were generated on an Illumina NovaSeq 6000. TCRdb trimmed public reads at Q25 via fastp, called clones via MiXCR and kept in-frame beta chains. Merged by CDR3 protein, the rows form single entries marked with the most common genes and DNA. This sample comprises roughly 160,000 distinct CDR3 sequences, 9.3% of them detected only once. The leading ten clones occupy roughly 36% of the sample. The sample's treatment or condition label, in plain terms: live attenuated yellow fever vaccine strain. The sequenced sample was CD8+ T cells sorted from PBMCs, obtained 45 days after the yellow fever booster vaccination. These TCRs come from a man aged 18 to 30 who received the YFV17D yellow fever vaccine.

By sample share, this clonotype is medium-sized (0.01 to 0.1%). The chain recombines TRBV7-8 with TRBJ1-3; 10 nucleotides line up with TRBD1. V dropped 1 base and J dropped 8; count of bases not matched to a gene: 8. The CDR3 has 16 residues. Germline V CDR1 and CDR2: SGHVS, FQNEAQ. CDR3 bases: TGTGCCAGCAGCTTAGTGGGGACAGGGGTCTATGACACCATATATTTT. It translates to CASSLVGTGVYDTIYF.

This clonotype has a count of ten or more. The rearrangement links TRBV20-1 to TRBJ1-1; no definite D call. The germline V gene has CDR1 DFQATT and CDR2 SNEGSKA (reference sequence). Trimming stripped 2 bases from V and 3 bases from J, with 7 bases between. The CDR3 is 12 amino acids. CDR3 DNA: TGCAGTGCTAGATGGTTTTACACTGAAGCTTTCTTT. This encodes CSARWFYTEAFF.

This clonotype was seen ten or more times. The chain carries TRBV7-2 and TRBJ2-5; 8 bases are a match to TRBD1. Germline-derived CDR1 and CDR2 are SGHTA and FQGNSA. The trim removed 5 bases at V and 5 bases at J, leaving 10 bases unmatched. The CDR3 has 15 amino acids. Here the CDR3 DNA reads TGTGCCAGCAGCGCCCCGGACAGGGCGGGGGAGACCCAGTACTTC. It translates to CASSAPDRAGETQYF.

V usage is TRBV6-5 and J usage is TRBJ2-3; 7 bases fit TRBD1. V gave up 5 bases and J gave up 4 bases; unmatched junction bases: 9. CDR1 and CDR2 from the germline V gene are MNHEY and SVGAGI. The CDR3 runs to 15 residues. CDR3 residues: CASSRQGYSPDTQYF. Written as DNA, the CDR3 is TGTGCCAGCAGTAGACAGGGTTATAGCCCAGATACGCAGTATTTT.

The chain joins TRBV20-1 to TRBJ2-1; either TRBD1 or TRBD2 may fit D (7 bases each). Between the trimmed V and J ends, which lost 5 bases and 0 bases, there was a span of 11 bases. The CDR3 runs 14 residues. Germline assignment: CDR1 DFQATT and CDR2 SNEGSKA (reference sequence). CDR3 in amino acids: CSAPGGGSYNEQFF. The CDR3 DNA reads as TGCAGTGCTCCAGGGGGGGGCTCCTACAATGAGCAGTTCTTC.

In DNA form, the CDR3 reads TGCGCCAGCAGCCGCTTTGACAGGGAGATAACTGAAGCTTTCTTT. This sequence encodes CASSRFDREITEAFF. J is TRBJ1-1 and V is TRBV4-3, with 7 bases identical to TRBD1. CDR1 is LGHNA and CDR2 is YSLEER in the germline V gene. With 4 bases clipped from V and 5 bases from J, the junction kept 10 bases outside the gene matches. The CDR3 is 15 residues long.

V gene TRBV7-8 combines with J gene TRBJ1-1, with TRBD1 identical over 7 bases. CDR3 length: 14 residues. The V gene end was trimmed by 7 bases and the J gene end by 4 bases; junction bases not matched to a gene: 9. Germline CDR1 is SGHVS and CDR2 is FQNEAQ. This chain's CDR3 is CASTIQTGRTEAFF. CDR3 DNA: TGTGCCAGCACCATTCAGACAGGGCGCACTGAAGCTTTCTTT.

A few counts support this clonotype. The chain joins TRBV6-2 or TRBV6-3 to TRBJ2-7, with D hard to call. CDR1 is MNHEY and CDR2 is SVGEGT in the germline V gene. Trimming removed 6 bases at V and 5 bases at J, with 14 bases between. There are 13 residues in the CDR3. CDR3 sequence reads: CASRLLERHEQYF. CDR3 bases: TGTGCCAGCAGGCTCCTAGAGAGACACGAGCAGTACTTC.

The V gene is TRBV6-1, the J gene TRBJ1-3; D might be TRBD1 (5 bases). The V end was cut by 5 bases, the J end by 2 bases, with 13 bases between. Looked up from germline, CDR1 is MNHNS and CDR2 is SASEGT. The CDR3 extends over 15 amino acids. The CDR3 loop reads CASSPDRNPGNTIYF. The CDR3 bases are TGTGCCAGCAGTCCAGACAGAAACCCTGGAAACACCATATATTTT.

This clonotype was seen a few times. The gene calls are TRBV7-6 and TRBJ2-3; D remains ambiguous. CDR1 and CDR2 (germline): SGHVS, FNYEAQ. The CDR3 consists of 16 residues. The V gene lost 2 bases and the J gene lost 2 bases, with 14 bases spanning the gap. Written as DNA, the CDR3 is TGTGCCAGCAGCTTACGAGCCGTAGGTTACACAGATACGCAGTATTTT. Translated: CASSLRAVGYTDTQYF.

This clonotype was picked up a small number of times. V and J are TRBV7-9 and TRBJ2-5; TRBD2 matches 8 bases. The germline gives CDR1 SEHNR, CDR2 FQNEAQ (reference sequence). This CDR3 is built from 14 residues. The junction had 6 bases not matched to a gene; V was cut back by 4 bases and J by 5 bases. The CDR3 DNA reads TGTGCCAGCAGCTCAATGGGACTAGGGGAGACCCAGTACTTC. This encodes CASSSMGLGETQYF.

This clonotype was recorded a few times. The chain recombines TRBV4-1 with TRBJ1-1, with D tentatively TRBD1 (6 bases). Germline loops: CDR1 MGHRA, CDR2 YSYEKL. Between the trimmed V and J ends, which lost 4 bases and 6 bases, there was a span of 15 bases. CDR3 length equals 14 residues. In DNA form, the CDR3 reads TGCGCCAGCAGCCGCACCACAGGGAGGTCTGAAGCTTTCTTT. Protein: CASSRTTGRSEAFF.

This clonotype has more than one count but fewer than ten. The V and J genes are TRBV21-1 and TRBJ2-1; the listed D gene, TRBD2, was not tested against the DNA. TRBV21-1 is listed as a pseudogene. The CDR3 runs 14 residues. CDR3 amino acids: CASIEGPSYNEQFF. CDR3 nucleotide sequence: TGTGCCAGCATCGAGGGACCTTCCTACAATGAGCAGTTCTTC.

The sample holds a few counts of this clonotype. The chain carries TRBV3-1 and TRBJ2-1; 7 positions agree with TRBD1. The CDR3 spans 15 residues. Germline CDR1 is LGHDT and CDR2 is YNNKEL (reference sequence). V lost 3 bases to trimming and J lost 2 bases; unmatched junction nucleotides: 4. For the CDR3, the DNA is TGTGCCAGCAGCCACACCGGGACAGCCTACAATGAGCAGTTCTTC. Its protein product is CASSHTGTAYNEQFF.

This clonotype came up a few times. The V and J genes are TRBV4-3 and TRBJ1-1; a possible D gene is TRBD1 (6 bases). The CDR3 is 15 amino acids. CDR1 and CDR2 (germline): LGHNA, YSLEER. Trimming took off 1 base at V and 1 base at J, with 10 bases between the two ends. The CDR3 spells CASSQGGAANTEAFF. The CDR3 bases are TGCGCCAGCAGCCAAGGGGGGGCCGCGAACACTGAAGCTTTCTTT.

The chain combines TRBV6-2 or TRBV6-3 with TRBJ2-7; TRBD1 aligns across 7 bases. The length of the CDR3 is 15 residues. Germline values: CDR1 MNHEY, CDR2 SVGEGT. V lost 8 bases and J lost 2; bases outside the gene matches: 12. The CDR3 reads CASDQGVGFAYEQYV. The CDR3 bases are TGTGCCAGCGACCAGGGGGTCGGTTTCGCCTACGAGCAGTACGTC.

In DNA form, the CDR3 reads TGTGCCAGCAGACAATACAGGTTCGGGGAGCAGTACGTC. Its protein product is CASRQYRFGEQYV. The chain combines TRBV7-8 with TRBJ2-7; possible D gene TRBD1, 5 bases. The CDR3 is 13 residues long. Trimming took 6 bases from V and 7 from J, leaving 16 bases between them. Germline CDR1 reads SGHVS; CDR2 reads FQNEAQ.

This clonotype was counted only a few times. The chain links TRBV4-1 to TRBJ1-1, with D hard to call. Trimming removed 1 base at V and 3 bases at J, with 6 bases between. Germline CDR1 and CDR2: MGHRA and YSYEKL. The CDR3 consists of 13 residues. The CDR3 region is CASSQGSDTEAFF. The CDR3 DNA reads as TGCGCCAGCAGCCAAGGTTCGGACACTGAAGCTTTCTTT.

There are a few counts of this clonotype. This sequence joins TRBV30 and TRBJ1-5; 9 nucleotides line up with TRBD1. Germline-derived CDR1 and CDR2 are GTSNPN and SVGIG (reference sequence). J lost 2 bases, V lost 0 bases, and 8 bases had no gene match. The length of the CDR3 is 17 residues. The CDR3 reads CAWSVNPRTGGNQPQHF. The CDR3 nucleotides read TGTGCCTGGAGTGTTAACCCTCGGACAGGGGGCAATCAGCCCCAGCATTTT.

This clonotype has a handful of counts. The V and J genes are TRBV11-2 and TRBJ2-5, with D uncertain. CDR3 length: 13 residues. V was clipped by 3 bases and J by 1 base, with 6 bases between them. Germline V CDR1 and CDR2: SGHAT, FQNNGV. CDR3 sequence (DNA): TGTGCCAGCAGCTTGCAGTCCCAAGAGACCCAGTACTTC. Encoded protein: CASSLQSQETQYF.

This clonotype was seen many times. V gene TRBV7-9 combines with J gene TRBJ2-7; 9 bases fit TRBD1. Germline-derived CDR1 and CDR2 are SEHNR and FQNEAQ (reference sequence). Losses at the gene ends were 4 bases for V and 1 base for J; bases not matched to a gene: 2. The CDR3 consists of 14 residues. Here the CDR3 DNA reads TGTGCCAGCAGCTCGACAGGGGGGTCCTACGAGCAGTACTTC. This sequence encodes CASSSTGGSYEQYF.